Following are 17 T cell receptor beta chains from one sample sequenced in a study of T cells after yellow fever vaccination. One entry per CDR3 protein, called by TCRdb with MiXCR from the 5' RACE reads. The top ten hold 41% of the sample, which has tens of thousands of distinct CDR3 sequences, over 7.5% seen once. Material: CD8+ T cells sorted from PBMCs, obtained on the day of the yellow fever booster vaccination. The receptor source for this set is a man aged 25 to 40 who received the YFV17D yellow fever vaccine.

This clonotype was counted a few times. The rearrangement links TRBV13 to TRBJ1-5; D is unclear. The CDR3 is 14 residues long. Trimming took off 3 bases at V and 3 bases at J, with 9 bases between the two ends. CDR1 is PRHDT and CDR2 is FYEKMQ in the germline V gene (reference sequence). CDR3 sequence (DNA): TGTGCCAGCAGCTTTCGAGGGATCAATCAGCCCCAGCATTTT. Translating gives CASSFRGINQPQHF.

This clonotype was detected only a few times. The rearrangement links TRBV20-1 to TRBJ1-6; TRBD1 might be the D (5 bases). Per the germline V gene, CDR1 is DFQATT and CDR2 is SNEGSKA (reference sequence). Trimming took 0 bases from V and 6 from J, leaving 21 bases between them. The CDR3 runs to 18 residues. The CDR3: CSAREGRDAWLVNSPLHF. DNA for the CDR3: TGCAGTGCTAGAGAGGGGCGGGACGCTTGGTTGGTTAATTCACCCCTCCACTTT.

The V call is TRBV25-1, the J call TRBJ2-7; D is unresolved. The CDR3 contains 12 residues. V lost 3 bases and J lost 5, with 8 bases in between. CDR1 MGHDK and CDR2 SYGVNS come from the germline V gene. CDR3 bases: TGTGCCAGCAGTGAGGTCCTCCACGAGCAGTACTTC. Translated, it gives CASSEVLHEQYF.

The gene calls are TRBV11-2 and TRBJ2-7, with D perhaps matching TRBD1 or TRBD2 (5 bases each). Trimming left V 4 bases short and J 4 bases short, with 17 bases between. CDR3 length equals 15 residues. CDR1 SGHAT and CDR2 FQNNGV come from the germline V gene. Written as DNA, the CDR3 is TGTGCCAGCAGCTCCCTAGGGGAGATCGGGTACGAGCAGTACTTC. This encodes CASSSLGEIGYEQYF.

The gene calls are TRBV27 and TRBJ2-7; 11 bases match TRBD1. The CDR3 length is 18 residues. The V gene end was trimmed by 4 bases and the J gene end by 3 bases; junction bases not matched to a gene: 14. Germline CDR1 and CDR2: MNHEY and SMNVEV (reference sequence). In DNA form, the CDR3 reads TGTGCCAGCAGTTCCTCCTGGCCCCCCGGGACAGGGGGCTACGAGCAGTACTTC. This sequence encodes CASSSSWPPGTGGYEQYF.

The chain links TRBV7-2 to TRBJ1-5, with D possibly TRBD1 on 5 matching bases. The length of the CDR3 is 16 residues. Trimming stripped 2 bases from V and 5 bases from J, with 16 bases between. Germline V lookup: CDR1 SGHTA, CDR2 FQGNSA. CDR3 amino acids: CASSLLAARGDQPQHF. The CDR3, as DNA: TGTGCCAGCAGCTTACTTGCGGCCCGGGGGGATCAGCCCCAGCATTTT. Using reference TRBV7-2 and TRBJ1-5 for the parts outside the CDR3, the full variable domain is GAGVSQSPSNKVTEKGKDVELRCDPISGHTALYWYRQSLGQGLEFLIYFQGNSAPDKSGLPSDRFSAERTGGSVSTLTIQRTQQEDSAVYLCASSLLAARGDQPQHFGDGTRLSIL.

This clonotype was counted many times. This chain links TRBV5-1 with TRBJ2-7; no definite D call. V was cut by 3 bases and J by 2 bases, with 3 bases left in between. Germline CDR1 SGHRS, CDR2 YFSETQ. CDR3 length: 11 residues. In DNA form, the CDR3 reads TGCGCCAGCAGCTCCCCCTACGAGCAGTACTTC. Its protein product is CASSSPYEQYF.

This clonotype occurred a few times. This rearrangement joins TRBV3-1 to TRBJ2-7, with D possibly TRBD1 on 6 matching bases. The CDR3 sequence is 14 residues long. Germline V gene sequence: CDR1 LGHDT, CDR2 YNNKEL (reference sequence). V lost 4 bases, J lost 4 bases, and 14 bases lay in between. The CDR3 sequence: CASSPGQGQYEQYF. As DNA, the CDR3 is TGTGCCAGCAGCCCAGGCCAGGGGCAATACGAGCAGTACTTC.

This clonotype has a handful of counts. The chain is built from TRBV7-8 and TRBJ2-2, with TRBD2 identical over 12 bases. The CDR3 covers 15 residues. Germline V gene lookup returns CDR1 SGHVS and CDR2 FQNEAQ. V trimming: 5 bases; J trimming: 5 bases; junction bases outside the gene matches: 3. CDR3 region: CASSPGLAGTGELFF. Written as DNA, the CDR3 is TGTGCCAGCAGCCCTGGACTAGCGGGAACCGGGGAGCTGTTTTTT.

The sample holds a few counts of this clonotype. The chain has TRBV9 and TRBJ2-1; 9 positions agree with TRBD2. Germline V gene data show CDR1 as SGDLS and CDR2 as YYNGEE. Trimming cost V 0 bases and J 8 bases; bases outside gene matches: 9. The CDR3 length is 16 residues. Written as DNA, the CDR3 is TGTGCCAGCAGCGTAGTTAGCGGGAGCCTTGGGGATGAGCAGTTCTTC. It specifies CASSVVSGSLGDEQFF.

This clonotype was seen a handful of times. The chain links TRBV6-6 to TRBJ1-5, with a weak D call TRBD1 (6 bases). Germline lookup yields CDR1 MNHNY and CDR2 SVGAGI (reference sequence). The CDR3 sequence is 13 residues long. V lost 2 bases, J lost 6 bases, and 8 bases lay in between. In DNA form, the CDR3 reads TGTGCCAGCAGTTACGGACAGTCTCAGCCCCAGCATTTT. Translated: CASSYGQSQPQHF.

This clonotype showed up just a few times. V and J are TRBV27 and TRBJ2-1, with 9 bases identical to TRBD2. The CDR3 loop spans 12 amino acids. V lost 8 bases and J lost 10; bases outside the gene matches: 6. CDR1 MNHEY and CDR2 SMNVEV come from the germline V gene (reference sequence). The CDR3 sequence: CASAGTSREQFF. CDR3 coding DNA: TGTGCCAGCGCCGGGACTAGCCGGGAGCAGTTCTTC.

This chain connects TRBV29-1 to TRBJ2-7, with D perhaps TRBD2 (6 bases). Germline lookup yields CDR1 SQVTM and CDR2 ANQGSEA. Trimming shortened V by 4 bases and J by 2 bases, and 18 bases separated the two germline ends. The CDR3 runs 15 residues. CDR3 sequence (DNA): TGCAGCGTTGCTAGTTTCTTGGGGGGTACCTACGAGCAGTACTTC. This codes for CSVASFLGGTYEQYF.

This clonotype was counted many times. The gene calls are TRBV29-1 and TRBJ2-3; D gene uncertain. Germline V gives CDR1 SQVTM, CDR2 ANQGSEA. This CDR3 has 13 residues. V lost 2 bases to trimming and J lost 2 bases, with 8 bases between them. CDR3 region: CSVESGATDTQYF. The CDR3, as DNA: TGCAGCGTTGAATCCGGAGCCACAGATACGCAGTATTTT.

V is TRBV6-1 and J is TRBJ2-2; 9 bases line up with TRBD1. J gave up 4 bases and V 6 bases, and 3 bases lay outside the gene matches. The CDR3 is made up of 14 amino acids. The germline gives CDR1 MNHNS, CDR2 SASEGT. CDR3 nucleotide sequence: TGTGCCAGCAGCGGGACAGGGTTCACCGGGGAGCTGTTTTTT. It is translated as CASSGTGFTGELFF.

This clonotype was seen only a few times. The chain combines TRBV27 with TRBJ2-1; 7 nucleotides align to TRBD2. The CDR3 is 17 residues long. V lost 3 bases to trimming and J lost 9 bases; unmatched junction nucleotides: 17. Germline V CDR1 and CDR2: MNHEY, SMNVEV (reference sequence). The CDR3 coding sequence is TGTGCCAGCAGTTTTGGGGGGAGGGGCTTCGAGGGTGGTGAGCAGTTCTTC. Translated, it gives CASSFGGRGFEGGEQFF.

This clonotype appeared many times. CDR3 nucleotides: TGCGCCAGCAGCCGCACGGGACTAGCGGACAATGAGCAGTTCTTC. This codes for CASSRTGLADNEQFF. The rearrangement uses TRBV4-3 and TRBJ2-1; 11 nucleotides align to TRBD2. Germline lookup yields CDR1 LGHNA and CDR2 YSLEER. The CDR3 consists of 15 residues. V shed 4 bases and J 5 bases; nucleotides not matched to a gene: 4.